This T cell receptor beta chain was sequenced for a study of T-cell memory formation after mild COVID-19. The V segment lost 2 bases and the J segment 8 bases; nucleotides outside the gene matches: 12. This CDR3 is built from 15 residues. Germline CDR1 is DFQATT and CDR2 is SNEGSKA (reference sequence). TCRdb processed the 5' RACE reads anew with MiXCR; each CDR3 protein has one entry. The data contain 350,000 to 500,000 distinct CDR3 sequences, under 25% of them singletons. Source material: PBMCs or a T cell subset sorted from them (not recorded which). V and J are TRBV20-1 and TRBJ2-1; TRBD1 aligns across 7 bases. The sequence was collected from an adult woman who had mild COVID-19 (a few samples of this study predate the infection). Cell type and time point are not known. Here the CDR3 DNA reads TGCAGTGCTAGAACCCCAGGGGGTCCCATGGATGAGCAGTTCTTC. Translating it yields CSARTPGGPMDEQFF.